The T cell receptor (beta chain) under discussion was sequenced for a study of blood T cell repertoires in COVID-19. Study as a whole: Specimens from acute and convalescent COVID-19 originated in the United States, Italy and Spain. Sources were T cells, B-cell-depleted T cells, or PBMCs; the material itself was cDNA or gDNA.

The CDR3 sequence is 15 residues long. Germline CDR1 is LNHDA and CDR2 is SQIVND (reference sequence). The V and J ends lost 9 bases and 4 bases respectively, with 21 bases between them. This clone was counted a single time. Per the original methods: Estimation of nucleated cell counts was performed using reference gene primer amplification. Clones were sequenced by immunoSEQ multiplex PCR, and TCRdb holds only the in-frame ones, with some missing. V and J calls and clone size come straight from that table; D and trimming were deduced from the DNA. The sample includes approximately 470,000 clones, around 85% of them seen just once.

The chain is built from TRBV19 and TRBJ1-2; a possible D gene is TRBD1 (5 bases). The receptor comes from a human donor in a cohort sampled during active COVID-19. The specimen sequenced was peripheral blood. Here the CDR3 DNA reads TGTGCCAGCCAAGGAGGGGCCAGGGAGGCCTATGGCTACACCTTC. Residues: CASQGGAREAYGYTF.